What follows describes a single T cell receptor beta chain. This clone was seen a few times. Its antigen has not been determined. It has no much larger one-base neighbor in the sample; base qualities were not kept. These data are taken from a study of cytomegalovirus exposure and HLA in healthy donors (TCRdb year 2017). Describing the broader study: In an earlier analysis of around 540 of the donors, around 300 Gb of sequence data and approximately 120 million unique TCR beta sequences from roughly 190 million T cells were reported. The genetic ancestry cluster associated with self-reported Caucasian donors included 81% of the 398 genotyped donors. Typing coverage varied by locus: roughly 629-640 donors for A, B, C, DRB1 and DQB1; around 560 for DQA1; some 610 for DPA1; about 450 for DPB1. Every repertoire in the discovery cohort had been generated on one and the same sequencing platform. In addition to the first cohort of 500 to 850 subjects, a separate validation cohort of about 120 different subjects was used. A later genetic analysis took genome-wide SNP genotypes for about 65% of the 666 donors and used that subset as a discovery cohort. The study was designed to test whether signatures of past pathogen exposure could be identified by cataloging public T cell receptors. The study used immunosequencing to profile the T cell repertoires of some 600 subjects and linked those repertoires to cytomegalovirus serostatus. Approximately 310 gigabases of sequencing data and approximately 84 million unique TCR sequences were included in an early release covering 550 to 800 HLA-typed donors. In the later analysis, no new phenotypic data were used to find candidate immune exposures; instead, reliance was placed on TCR beta sequences and their occurrence across donors. To predict cytomegalovirus infection status, the study combined high-throughput TCR immunosequencing, statistical association of individual TCRs with disease status, and machine learning. HLA typing covered class I and class II loci at four-digit resolution. Donor age, sex, ethnicity and CMV serostatus were compiled together with the repertoire data. In an earlier analysis of several hundred of the donors, high-throughput TCR beta sequencing was used to judge whether each TCR beta V gene segment behaved as functional or pseudogenic. To study patterns of TCR occurrence, a later analysis re-analyzed previously published TCR beta repertoires from several hundred donors and added high-resolution HLA genotyping. On average, about 200,000 unique TCR beta nucleotide sequences were sequenced per donor among 398 genotyped donors of the cohort, with around 19% of those sequences being non-productive. Because of strong linkage in the cohort, roughly five DR-DQ haplotypes were treated as single units for association and clustering. What the work shows at the level of the full study, not this receptor alone: A later genetic analysis reported fewer N-insertions in productive TCRs among donors in an Asian-associated ancestry cluster than the approximately 670-donor mean. In vitro tests confirmed that a few of the cytomegalovirus-associated TCR beta chains recognize cytomegalovirus antigens. Some IMGT-functional V segments, including TRBV6-2 and TRBV6-3, could not be distinguished by the 87-base-pair reads and were therefore excluded. In a later analysis, TCR association rates were found to vary across HLA loci, with the most associated TCRs seen for DRB1 alleles and the fewest for HLA-C alleles. A later analysis found that most CMV-associated TCR beta chains appeared HLA-restricted, with HLA associations seemingly driven largely by CMV exposure. A cluster of highly shared sequence variants was judged likely to represent a technical artifact of the sequencing pipeline. A further reported finding was that TCR beta sequences accurately predicted the HLA-A and HLA-B alleles for most subjects in the first cohort. Because counts were too low, roughly 16 rarely observed V segments, including chromosome 9 orphons, were left out of the earlier analysis of 587 of the donors. Strong co-occurrence of HLA alleles, especially DR and DQ, made assigning TCR associations to individual alleles difficult. Several of the top co-occurrence clusters appeared to be linked to parvovirus B19, influenza, CMV and Epstein-Barr virus, according to a later analysis. In an earlier analysis of approximately 590 of the donors, most TCR beta V segments were observed in productive rearrangements about 87% or about 30% of the time, broadly matching IMGT annotations. Linkage disequilibrium might explain the correlated functional status among segregating V segments, but an unknown experimental factor could not be excluded. Because some donors lacked HLA typing at each locus, the association tests relied only on the typed subset. Most TCR sequences were seen in very few donors, while some public TCRs were found in many individuals. Specific HLA alleles were associated with roughly 17,000 TCR beta sequences at a false discovery rate of 0.05 in a later analysis. CMV serostatus was the only immune exposure information available for the cohort. Roughly uniform sequencing depth across donors was assumed in presence/absence analyses, although this assumption may not hold. A later analysis found that HLA-associated TCR beta chains were more clonally expanded and had lower generation probabilities than equally common non-associated chains. Only TCR beta chains were sequenced in this cohort, and the absence of alpha or paired-chain data limited detectable features. It was suggested by the authors that the approach could potentially be generalized to other disease states and immunological phenotypes. An association between a missense DCLRE1C variant and V-gene and J-gene trimming of TCR beta chains was found in a later genetic analysis and replicated in an independent cohort. In both the original and validation cohorts, the classifier was reported to diagnose cytomegalovirus status with high specificity and sensitivity. A total of 150 or so TCR beta chains were listed by the study as associated with cytomegalovirus.

The cohort comprised more than 550 healthy bone marrow donors. At the time of sampling, all cohort members were nominally healthy, though unrecorded immune exposures were likely present. The donor tested CMV seropositive and was one of the 289 seropositive cohort members. A peripheral blood sample was collected from each donor, and TCR beta sequencing was performed on peripheral blood mononuclear cells. Genomic DNA extraction from the blood cell samples was performed with the Qiagen DNeasy Blood Extraction Kit. The cysteine opens and the phenylalanine closes a CDR3 of 17 amino acids. The only DNA kept is the CDR3, 51 bases in frame from the first base. CDR1 LNHNV and CDR2 YYDKDF are derived from the germline V gene (reference sequence). The V and J ends are trimmed by 6 bases and 5 bases, leaving 23 bases between them. Receptor libraries were prepared by the immunoSEQ multiplex PCR assay. A mixture of 60 forward primers for TCR Vbeta segments and 13 reverse primers for TCR Jbeta segments was used in the multiplex PCR. The CDR3 region of rearranged TCR beta genes was amplified from genomic DNA with a multiplex PCR assay. The amplified TCR beta libraries were sequenced on the Illumina HiSeq System as 87-base-pair reads. As for the authors' bioinformatics: Across the 670 or so repertoires, a later analysis counted roughly 77 million unique TCR beta chains, approximately 10 million of which were shared by at least two donors. A nearest-neighbor algorithm error-corrected the raw reads and collapsed the reads into unique sequences, merging closely related sequences to remove PCR and sequencing errors. Alignment of CDR3 sequences to IMGT reference sequences was used to assign V, D and J gene segments. For a sequence to be retained, a match of at least six nucleotides was required to both a V gene segment and a J gene segment. Rearrangements were called productive when the CDR3 lacked stop codons and stayed in frame with V and J; all others were non-productive. Following IMGT convention, CDR3 was defined as the stretch from the second conserved V-encoded cysteine to the conserved J-encoded phenylalanine. Sequences without an unambiguous match to a single V gene segment were excluded from the earlier analysis of 587 of the donors. An earlier analysis of around 600 of the donors classified V segments as functional when productive rearrangements were above 56.7% and as segregating when the standard deviation between donors was above 5%. A statistical classification framework was built for diagnosing cytomegalovirus status from the catalog of TCR beta chain sequences. A later analysis assigned V and J genes by comparing TCR nucleotide sequences with IMGT/GENE-DB human TR gene sequences. The TCRdist pipeline was used in a later analysis to assign CDR3 sequences and most-parsimonious VDJ recombination scenarios. In a later analysis, each TCR beta chain was defined by its CDR3 amino acid sequence together with its V-gene family, and reads lacking a unique V-gene family were excluded. As a way to deal with suspected cross-contamination and a sequencing artifact, a later analysis dropped 450 to 600 nucleotide sequences that were highly shared and had low generation probability. In a later analysis, a clonal expansion index for each public chain was calculated from normalized within-repertoire ranks of inferred template counts. In a later analysis, generation probabilities were computed with a VDJ recombination model fitted to out-of-frame rearrangements, and the resulting probabilities were checked against IGoR. A later analysis scored TCR-TCR, TCR-HLA and TCR-CMV co-occurrence with hypergeometric tests, applying a repertoire-size bias correction to TCR pairs. A later analysis estimated false discovery rates by permuting HLA or CMV assignments 20 times. In a later analysis, co-occurring TCRs were grouped using DBSCAN, with TCRdist sequence similarity added in when clustering inside HLA-allele-positive subsets. Repertoires with fewer than 30,000 or more than 120,000 public chains, plus five repertoires with anomalous nucleotide sharing, were excluded from co-occurrence clustering. In its TCRdb copy, this immuneACCESS table keeps in-frame sequences only and misses some clones. Where compared with another copy, unresolved V genes explain less than half of these, and the others have no known cause. The DNA gave D and trimming, while V, J and clone size come from that table. Within this sample are some 160,000 clones, with 73% of them counted one time only. The top ten hold approximately 5.6% of the sample.

Recombination connected TRBV15 to TRBJ1-5; possibly the D gene is TRBD1, per 6 matching bases. This sequence was found in a woman aged 18-29 years in good health and CMV-seropositive. Input material: PBMCs. The DNA sequence follows: TGTGCCACCAGAAAAGGGGGGGGAGGGGAGAAGGATCAGCCCCAGCATTTT. Its protein product is CATRKGGGGEKDQPQHF.